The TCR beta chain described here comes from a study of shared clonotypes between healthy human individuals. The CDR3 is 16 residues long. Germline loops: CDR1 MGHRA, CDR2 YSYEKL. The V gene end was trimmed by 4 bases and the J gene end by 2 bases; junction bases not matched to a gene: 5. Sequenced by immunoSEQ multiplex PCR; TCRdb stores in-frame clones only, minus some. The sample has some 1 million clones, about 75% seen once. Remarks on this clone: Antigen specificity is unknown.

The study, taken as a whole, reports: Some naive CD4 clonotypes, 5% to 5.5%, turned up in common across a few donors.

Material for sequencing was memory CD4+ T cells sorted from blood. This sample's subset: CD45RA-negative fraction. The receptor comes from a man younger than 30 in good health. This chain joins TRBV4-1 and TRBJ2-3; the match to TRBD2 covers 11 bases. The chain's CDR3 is CASSRGTSGSTDTQYF. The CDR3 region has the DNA TGCGCCAGCAGCCGAGGGACTAGCGGATCCACAGATACGCAGTATTTT.